The sequence of this T cell receptor (beta chain) was determined in a study of T cell responses to AZD1222 COVID-19 vaccine. Notes on the study in general: Dominant CD4 TCR responses targeted spike regions 160-218 and 743-854. Nearly half of spike-specific TCRs reportedly target variant regions that are unmutated in the B.1.351 and B.1.1.7 variants.

This clone appeared a single time. The antigen is unknown. The CDR3 loop spans 14 amino acids. The V and J ends lost 5 bases and 1 base respectively, with 11 bases between them. The germline CDR1 and CDR2 sequences are SEHNR and FQNEAQ (reference sequence). The table came from immunoSEQ multiplex PCR; TCRdb's copy has only in-frame clones and leaves some out. The data contain more than 50,000 clones, about nine tenths of them singletons. The source was peripheral blood, collected 28 days after the second AZD1222 dose. This sequence joins TRBV7-9 and TRBJ1-1; no firm D call. This TCR was sampled from an adult who received the AZD1222 COVID-19 vaccine. This CDR3 is CASSQKEWNTEAFF. As DNA, the CDR3 is TGTGCCAGCAGCCAAAAAGAGTGGAACACTGAAGCTTTCTTT.